Following are 24 T cell receptor beta chains from one sample sequenced in a study of T cell repertoires in cytomegalovirus infection. TCRdb redid the calling of the reads with MiXCR, one entry per CDR3 protein. Of over 100,000 distinct CDR3 sequences detected, about 15% appear once; the ten largest clones hold about 8.8%. Sequencing was performed on PBMCs. The receptors shown here come from a human donor in good health (CMV status not recorded). Some clones in this sample may be carry-over from other donors' samples.

This clonotype has just a few counts. This chain joins TRBV24-1 and TRBJ2-5, with no clear D. The CDR3 runs 13 residues. V was trimmed by 3 bases and J by 4 bases, leaving 8 bases between them. The germline gives CDR1 KGHDR, CDR2 SFDVKD. This CDR3 reads CATSDPGRETQYF. The CDR3 coding sequence is TGTGCCACCAGTGATCCAGGAAGAGAGACCCAGTACTTC.

This clonotype came up many times. V usage is TRBV7-8 and J usage is TRBJ2-6; the D call may be TRBD1 or TRBD2 (5 bases each). Per the germline V gene, CDR1 is SGHVS and CDR2 is FQNEAQ. The V end lost 6 bases, the J end lost 0 bases, and 9 bases lay between the germline ends. CDR3 size: 15 residues. This chain's CDR3 is CASSRDGSGANVLTF. The CDR3 DNA reads as TGTGCCAGCAGTAGGGACGGCTCTGGGGCCAACGTCCTGACTTTC.

This clonotype was counted ten times or more. The V call is TRBV12-3 or TRBV12-4, the J call TRBJ1-5, with a possible D match to TRBD1 (5 bases). The CDR3 loop spans 17 amino acids. The V end lost 6 bases, the J end lost 0 bases, and 18 bases lay between the germline ends. The CDR3 is CASSWRGAGISNQPQHF. The DNA of the CDR3 is TGTGCCAGCAGCTGGAGGGGCGCCGGAATTAGCAATCAGCCCCAGCATTTT.

This clonotype is termed medium-sized. The V call is TRBV12-3 or TRBV12-4, the J call TRBJ2-3; D is undetermined. The V and J ends lost 4 bases and 6 bases respectively, with 8 bases between them. The CDR3 totals 12 residues. The CDR3 bases are TGTGCCAGCAGTTATTGGATCGATACGCAGTATTTT. It encodes CASSYWIDTQYF.

This clonotype was observed a handful of times. The chain is built from TRBV19 and TRBJ2-6; no clear D gene. V was cut by 2 bases and J by 5 bases, with 10 bases left in between. CDR3 length: 15 amino acids. Germline CDR1 and CDR2: LNHDA and SQIVND (reference sequence). The CDR3 nucleotides are TGTGCCAGTAGTATAAAAAGGGTACGGGCCAACGTCCTGACTTTC. Residues: CASSIKRVRANVLTF.

This clonotype was counted many times. In DNA form, the CDR3 reads TGTGCCAGCAGCCCAGACGGTAGCGGGGGGGTCGTCCTGACTTTC. Translation gives CASSPDGSGGVVLTF. The chain uses TRBV7-2 and TRBJ2-6, with TRBD2 matching over 11 bases. Germline lookup yields CDR1 SGHTA and CDR2 FQGNSA. The CDR3 is 15 amino acids. V lost 5 bases to trimming and J lost 12 bases; unmatched junction nucleotides: 9.

As concerns this clonotype: Just one base apart from a much larger clone, this may be a read error. The J gene is TRBJ2-2, the V gene TRBV7-2; a weak D match, TRBD2 (5 bases). The CDR3 is 14 residues long. The germline V gene has CDR1 SGHTA and CDR2 FQGNSA. This CDR3 reads CASSLAGNTGVLFF. The CDR3 DNA reads TGTGCCAGCAGCTTAGCAGGGAACACCGGGGTGCTGTTTTTT.

The CDR3 loop is CSVAGTGQPQHF. The CDR3 nucleotides are TGCAGCGTCGCAGGGACGGGACAGCCCCAGCATTTT. V usage is TRBV29-1 and J usage is TRBJ1-5; a possible D gene is TRBD1 (5 bases). Per germline, CDR1 SQVTM and CDR2 ANQGSEA. V lost 6 bases, J lost 7 bases, and 13 bases lay in between. This CDR3 contains 12 residues.

In this sample, this clonotype turned up a few times. This rearrangement joins TRBV5-6 to TRBJ2-7, with D possibly matching TRBD2 (6 bases). The V end was cut by 4 bases, the J end by 8 bases, with 13 bases between. Germline CDR1 SGHDT, CDR2 YYEEEE. The CDR3 is made up of 12 amino acids. Here the CDR3 reads CASSEGLSKQYF. The DNA of the CDR3 is TGTGCCAGCAGCGAAGGACTATCCAAGCAGTACTTC.

This clonotype has at least ten counts. The chain carries TRBV7-8 and TRBJ1-1, with a weak D call TRBD1 (5 bases). CDR1 and CDR2 from the germline V gene are SGHVS and FQNEAQ. This CDR3 is built from 16 residues. V shed 0 bases and J shed 0 bases, with 11 bases lying between them. The CDR3 loop is CASSLAGGGMNTEAFF. CDR3 nucleotide sequence: TGTGCCAGCAGCTTAGCGGGGGGAGGGATGAACACTGAAGCTTTCTTT.

This clonotype was observed many times. The gene calls are TRBV7-2 and TRBJ1-1; no reliable D call. CDR3 length equals 14 residues. Trimming left V 5 bases short and J 7 bases short, with 17 bases between. Germline assignment: CDR1 SGHTA and CDR2 FQGNSA. The CDR3: CASSVEIGLNEAFF. Here the CDR3 DNA reads TGTGCCAGCAGCGTAGAGATCGGACTTAATGAAGCTTTCTTT. Variable domain in full (rest from reference TRBV7-2 and TRBJ1-1): GAGVSQSPSNKVTEKGKDVELRCDPISGHTALYWYRQSLGQGLEFLIYFQGNSAPDKSGLPSDRFSAERTGGSVSTLTIQRTQQEDSAVYLCASSVEIGLNEAFFGQGTRLTVV.

This clonotype was seen more than once but under ten times. V usage is TRBV20-1 and J usage is TRBJ1-3; 10 nucleotides align to TRBD1. The CDR3 loop spans 15 amino acids. Germline CDR1 is DFQATT and CDR2 is SNEGSKA (reference sequence). The J segment lost 2 bases and the V segment lost 3 bases, leaving 4 bases of the junction unmatched. CDR3 loop: CSARTGGSAGNTIYF. CDR3 nucleotides: TGCAGTGCTAGGACAGGGGGCTCGGCTGGAAACACCATATATTTT.

This clonotype turned up a few times. The chain carries TRBV6-5 and TRBJ1-1; D gene uncertain. This CDR3 has 11 residues. Germline lookup yields CDR1 MNHEY and CDR2 SVGAGI. The V gene lost 10 bases and the J gene lost 4 bases, with 10 bases spanning the gap. The CDR3 is CATRRGTEAFF. CDR3 sequence (DNA): TGTGCCACTCGCCGGGGCACTGAAGCTTTCTTT.

The chain has TRBV10-3 and TRBJ1-6, with 8 bases matching TRBD1. The germline CDR1 and CDR2 sequences are ENHRY and SYGVKD. After removal of 4 bases from V and 6 bases from J, the junction contained 5 bases not matched to a gene. There are 15 residues in the CDR3. The CDR3 DNA follows: TGTGCCATCAGTGCCGGACAGGGTCTTAATTCACCCCTCCACTTT. Translation: CAISAGQGLNSPLHF.

This clonotype was observed a handful of times. The chain recombines TRBV18 with TRBJ1-6; weak D call: TRBD1 (6 bases). Germline loops: CDR1 KGHSH, CDR2 LQKENI. V was trimmed by 3 bases and J by 8 bases, leaving 11 bases between them. CDR3 size: 14 residues. The CDR3 is CASSPAGEDSPLHF. The CDR3 region has the DNA TGTGCCAGCTCACCGGCAGGGGAAGATTCACCCCTCCACTTT. The full variable domain, its missing parts supplied by reference TRBV18 and TRBJ1-6, is NAGVMQNPRHLVRRRGQEARLRCSPMKGHSHVYWYRQLPEEGLKFMVYLQKENIIDESGMPKERFSAEFPKEGPSILRIQQVVRGDSAAYFCASSPAGEDSPLHFGNGTRLTVT.

The chain carries TRBV29-1 and TRBJ2-3; TRBD1 might be the D (5 bases). V was shortened by 5 bases and J by 4 bases, with 13 bases between the two germline ends. CDR3 size: 13 residues. In germline, CDR1 is SQVTM, CDR2 ANQGSEA. The DNA for the CDR3 is TGCAGCGTTCGGGCAGGGCCGGCAGATACGCAGTATTTT. It encodes CSVRAGPADTQYF.

This chain joins TRBV14 and TRBJ2-1; D is unclear. The CDR3 has 11 amino acids. The germline V gene has CDR1 SGHDN and CDR2 FVKESK. The CDR3, as DNA: TGTGCTTCGGCCCGGGACAATGAGCAGTTCTTC. Protein: CASARDNEQFF.

This clonotype was found many times. The gene calls are TRBV5-5 and TRBJ1-2; 8 bases line up with TRBD1. CDR1 SGHKS and CDR2 YYEKEE come from the germline V gene (reference sequence). V lost 4 bases and J lost 2; bases outside the gene matches: 10. CDR3 length: 16 amino acids. The CDR3 sequence is CASSPSGGQGNYGYTF. CDR3 bases: TGTGCCAGCAGCCCAAGCGGCGGACAGGGAAACTATGGCTACACCTTC.

This clonotype was detected ten times or more. The chain has TRBV7-2 and TRBJ1-1; D uncertain. Germline loops: CDR1 SGHTA, CDR2 FQGNSA. V lost 5 bases and J lost 8, with 15 bases in between. The CDR3 extends over 13 amino acids. The DNA of the CDR3 is TGTGCCAGCAGCCTCGGGCCCGCGCCGGAAGCTTTCTTT. It translates to CASSLGPAPEAFF.

This clonotype was recorded many times. The chain links TRBV7-9 to TRBJ2-5; D may be TRBD1 (6 bases). Germline V gene data show CDR1 as SEHNR and CDR2 as FQNEAQ (reference sequence). The CDR3 is made up of 11 amino acids. Trimming pared 10 bases from V and 5 bases from J, leaving 11 bases between. The CDR3 coding sequence is TGTGCCATAGGACAGATGGAGACCCAGTACTTC. Residues: CAIGQMETQYF.

This clonotype was counted many times. This rearrangement joins TRBV7-2 to TRBJ1-1; 7 positions match TRBD1. Germline CDR1 SGHTA, CDR2 FQGNSA. CDR3 length: 14 amino acids. The trim removed 5 bases at V and 4 bases at J, leaving 7 bases unmatched. CDR3 protein: CASSVRQGSTEAFF. The CDR3 DNA reads as TGTGCCAGCAGCGTAAGACAGGGTTCCACTGAAGCTTTCTTT.

This clonotype was observed many times. The V call is TRBV7-2, the J call TRBJ1-1; D is perhaps TRBD1 (5 bases). V lost 5 bases to trimming and J lost 4 bases, with 26 bases between them. Germline V gene lookup returns CDR1 SGHTA and CDR2 FQGNSA. The CDR3 sequence is 18 residues long. CDR3 bases: TGTGCCAGCAGCCTGCCCTTGAAGGGGAAGTGGGTTAGCACTGAAGCTTTCTTT. This codes for CASSLPLKGKWVSTEAFF.

In this sample, this clonotype turned up a few times. The V and J genes are TRBV7-2 and TRBJ1-4, with 7 positions matching TRBD1. Germline values: CDR1 SGHTA, CDR2 FQGNSA. V was clipped by 6 bases and J by 1 base; unmatched bases: 2. There are 14 residues in the CDR3. The CDR3 nucleotides read TGTGCCAGCAGTAGACAGGGAACTAATGAAAAACTGTTTTTT. Protein product: CASSRQGTNEKLFF.

This clonotype was counted many times. The V call is TRBV7-2, the J call TRBJ2-7, with 14 bases lining up with TRBD2. Germline V CDR1 and CDR2: SGHTA, FQGNSA. V lost 5 bases and J lost 3; bases outside the gene matches: 9. CDR3 length: 17 amino acids. CDR3 amino acids: CASSVQTGTSGGYEQYF. CDR3 nucleotide sequence: TGTGCCAGCAGCGTACAGACAGGGACTAGCGGGGGCTACGAGCAGTACTTC.